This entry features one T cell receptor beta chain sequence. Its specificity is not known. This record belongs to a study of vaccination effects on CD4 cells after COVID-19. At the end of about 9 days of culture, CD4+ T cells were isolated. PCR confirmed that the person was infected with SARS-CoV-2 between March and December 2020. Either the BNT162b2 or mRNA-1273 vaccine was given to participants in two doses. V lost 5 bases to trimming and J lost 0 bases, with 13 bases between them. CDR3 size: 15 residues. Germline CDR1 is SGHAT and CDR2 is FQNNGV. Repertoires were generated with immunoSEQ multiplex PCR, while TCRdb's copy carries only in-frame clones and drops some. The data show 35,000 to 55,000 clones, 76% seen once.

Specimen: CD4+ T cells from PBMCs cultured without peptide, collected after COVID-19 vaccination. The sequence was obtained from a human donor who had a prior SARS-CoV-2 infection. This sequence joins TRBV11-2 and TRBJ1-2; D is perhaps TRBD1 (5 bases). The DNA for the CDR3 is TGTGCCAGCAGCCACTTTAGGGGAACTAACTATGGCTACACCTTC. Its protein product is CASSHFRGTNYGYTF.